This T cell receptor (beta chain) was found in a study of blood T cell repertoires in COVID-19. Some clones are missing from TCRdb's copy, which holds only in-frame ones; the method was immunoSEQ multiplex PCR. The sample gives approximately 210,000 clones, around nine tenths of which show up once; 4.5% to 5.5% is in the top ten. Germline assignment: CDR1 MNHEY and CDR2 SVGAGI. Trimming stripped 6 bases from V and 2 bases from J, with 13 bases between. The CDR3 runs to 14 residues. The chain is built from TRBV6-5 and TRBJ1-2; D is unresolved. Specimen: peripheral blood. The clonotype comes from a woman aged 40-49 years with acute or convalescent COVID-19. The CDR3 loop reads CASRSTVNNYGYTF. The CDR3 coding sequence is TGTGCCAGCAGGAGTACGGTAAACAACTATGGCTACACCTTC.